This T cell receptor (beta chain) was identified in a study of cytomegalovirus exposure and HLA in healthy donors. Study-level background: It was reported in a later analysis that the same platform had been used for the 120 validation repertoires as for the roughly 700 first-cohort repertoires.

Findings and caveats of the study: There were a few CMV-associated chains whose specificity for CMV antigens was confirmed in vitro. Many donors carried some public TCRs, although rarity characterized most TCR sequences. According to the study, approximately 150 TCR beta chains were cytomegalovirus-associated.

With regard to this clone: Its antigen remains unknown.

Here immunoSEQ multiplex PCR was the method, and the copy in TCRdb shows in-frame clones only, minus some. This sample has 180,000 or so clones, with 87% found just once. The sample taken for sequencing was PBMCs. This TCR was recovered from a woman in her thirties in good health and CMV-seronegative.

In nucleotides, the CDR3 is TGTGCCAGCAGCCAAGGACTAGCGGGGGGGCTTGAGCAGTTCTTC. Translated: CASSQGLAGGLEQFF. The chain links TRBV14 to TRBJ2-1; 14 bases align to TRBD2. The CDR3 totals 15 residues. V gave up 1 base and J gave up 9 bases; unmatched junction bases: 2. Germline assignment: CDR1 SGHDN and CDR2 FVKESK.